This TCR beta chain was identified in a study of healthy donors' naive CD4 and CD8 T cells. Whole-study findings and limits: Positive CDR3 charge linked to CD4+ cells, negative to CD8+ cells. The study did not address homeostatic proliferation effects in naive T cells. Naive CD4+ and CD8+ cells reportedly differed in usage of most V and J genes.

About this clonotype: No antigen is known for it.

The germline V gene has CDR1 KGHSH and CDR2 LQKENI. The CDR3 contains 14 residues. V was clipped by 6 bases and J by 7 bases; unmatched bases: 11. A linear amplification protocol produced the TCR libraries from 400 to 550 ng of total RNA. TCRdb redid the calling of the reads with MiXCR, one entry per CDR3 protein. The table has 150,000 to 200,000 distinct CDR3 sequences, about 74% seen once; the top ten hold less than 2.5%. V gene TRBV18 combines with J gene TRBJ1-1, with 7 bases fitting TRBD1. The sequencing sample was made of naive CD4+ and CD8+ T cells sorted from blood, pooled from several donors. The source is a pool of human donors in good health; the sample pools cells from several healthy donors. This chain's CDR3 is CASSPGGQMNEAFF. Written as DNA, the CDR3 is TGTGCCAGCTCCCCAGGGGGGCAAATGAATGAAGCTTTCTTT.